This T cell receptor beta chain was recovered during a study of T cell repertoires in cytomegalovirus infection. About the research overall: Alongside well-studied HLA-B-restricted CMV epitopes, recently identified HLA-C-restricted CMV epitopes were also used.

A remark on this clonotype: Its antigen is still unknown.

Study-wide results and limits: There were HLA-C-restricted CMV-specific TCR beta clonotypes dominating the ex vivo response. Cumulative frequency of public TCR beta families picked out carriers of CMV plus the relevant HLA.

TCRdb re-called the reads through MiXCR, storing one row per CDR3 protein. Here the sample spans about 160,000 distinct CDR3 sequences, roughly 20% being singletons. Germline CDR1 is MNHNS and CDR2 is SASEGT. V shed 3 bases and J shed 3 bases, with 9 bases lying between them. The length of the CDR3 is 13 residues. The sample in question was CD8+ T cells from cultured PBMCs, obtained from culture after CMV antigen stimulation. This sequence joins TRBV6-1 and TRBJ2-7; TRBD1 is a possible D gene (5 bases). The TCR sequence derives from a human donor in good health (CMV status not recorded). Some clones in this sample may be carry-over from other donors' samples. CDR3 sequence: CASSEGPNYEQYF. The CDR3 bases are TGTGCCAGCAGTGAGGGGCCCAACTACGAGCAGTACTTC.